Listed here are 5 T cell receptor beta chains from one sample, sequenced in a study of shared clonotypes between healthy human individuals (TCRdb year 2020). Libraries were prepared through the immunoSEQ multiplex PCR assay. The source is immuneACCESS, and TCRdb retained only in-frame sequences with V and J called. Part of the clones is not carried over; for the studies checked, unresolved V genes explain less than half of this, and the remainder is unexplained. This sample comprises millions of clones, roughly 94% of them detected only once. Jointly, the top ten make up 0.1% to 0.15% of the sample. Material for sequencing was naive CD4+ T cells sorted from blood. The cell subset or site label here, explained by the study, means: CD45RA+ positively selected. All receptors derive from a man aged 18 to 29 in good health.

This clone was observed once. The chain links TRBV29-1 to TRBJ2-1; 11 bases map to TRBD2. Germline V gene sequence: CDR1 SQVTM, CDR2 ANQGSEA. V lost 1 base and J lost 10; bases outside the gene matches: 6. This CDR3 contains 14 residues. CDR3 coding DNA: TGCAGCGTTGAAGTAGCGGGAGGGCCGGGGGAGCAGTTCTTC. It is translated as CSVEVAGGPGEQFF.

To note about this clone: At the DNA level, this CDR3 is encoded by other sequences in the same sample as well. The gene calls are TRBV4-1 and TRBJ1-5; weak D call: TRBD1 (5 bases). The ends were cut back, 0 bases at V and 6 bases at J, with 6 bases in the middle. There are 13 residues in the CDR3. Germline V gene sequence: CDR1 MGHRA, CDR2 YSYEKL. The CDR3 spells CASSQEGGQPQHF. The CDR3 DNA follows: TGCGCCAGCAGCCAAGAGGGGGGTCAGCCCCAGCATTTT.

CDR3 DNA: TGTGCCAGCAGCCTTAGACCACCGTACGAGCAGTACTTC. This sequence encodes CASSLRPPYEQYF. The rearrangement links TRBV7-9 to TRBJ2-7; D not certain. CDR1 and CDR2 from the germline V gene are SEHNR and FQNEAQ (reference sequence). The V end was cut by 5 bases, the J end by 4 bases, with 12 bases between. CDR3 size: 13 residues.

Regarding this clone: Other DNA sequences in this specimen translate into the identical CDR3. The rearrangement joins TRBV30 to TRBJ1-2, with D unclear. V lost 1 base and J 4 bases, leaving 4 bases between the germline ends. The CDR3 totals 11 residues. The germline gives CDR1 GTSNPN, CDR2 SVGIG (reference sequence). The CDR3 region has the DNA TGTGCCTGGAGTGGGACCTATGGCTACACCTTC. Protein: CAWSGTYGYTF.

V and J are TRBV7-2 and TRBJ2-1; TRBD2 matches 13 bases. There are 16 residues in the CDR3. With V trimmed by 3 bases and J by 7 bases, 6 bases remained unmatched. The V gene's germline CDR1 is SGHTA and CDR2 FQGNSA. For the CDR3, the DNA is TGTGCCAGCAGCTTTCCCGGGACTAGCGGGAAGAATGAGCAGTTCTTC. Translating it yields CASSFPGTSGKNEQFF.